This T cell receptor (beta chain) was documented in a study of response to subunit inactivated influenza vaccine. Overall study results and limits: Only a handful of new T cells, the authors suggested, are recruited with each seasonal influenza vaccination.

TCRdb reprocessed the RT-PCR reads via MiXCR and lists one record per CDR3 protein. The data contain hundreds of thousands of distinct CDR3 sequences, less than 15% of them seen just once; the ten biggest clones take up 7.6%. This clonotype has at least ten counts. Its target is not known. Germline CDR1 is SQVTM and CDR2 is ANQGSEA. V lost 6 bases, J lost 5 bases, and 19 bases lay in between. The CDR3 consists of 14 residues. V usage is TRBV29-1 and J usage is TRBJ2-5; D is undetermined. The input for sequencing was PBMCs from blood, taken approximately 15 days before vaccination. The sequence was obtained from a man between 50 and 59 years old who received an inactivated influenza vaccine. This CDR3 reads CSVMLGSNKETQYF. The CDR3 DNA follows: TGCAGCGTCATGCTGGGGTCCAATAAGGAGACCCAGTACTTC.